This is a list of T cell receptor beta chains from one sample in a study of blood T cell repertoires in COVID-19. Sequencing was performed with immunoSEQ multiplex PCR; in TCRdb, only in-frame clones are kept and a portion is missing. The table includes more than 70,000 clones, around 89% detected once. Sample: peripheral blood. The source is a man aged 45-65 years with acute or convalescent COVID-19. Each CDR3 is given with its conserved first and last residue. A D gene is named only where the DNA matches it firmly. Expanded clones get a size class; other rows say once, few or many, or leave the size out.

j_call: TRBJ1-5
clone_size: once
cdr3_length: 13
d_call: NA
v_call: TRBV12-3/TRBV12-4
cdr3_aa: CASTAGGGQPQHF
cdr3_nt: TGTGCCAGCACTGCGGGCGGAGGTCAGCCCCAGCATTTT

j_call: TRBJ1-3
clone_size: NA
cdr3_length: 16
d_call: TRBD1
v_call: TRBV5-1
cdr3_aa: CASSLDLGTGQNTIYF
cdr3_nt: TGCGCCAGCAGCTTGGACCTCGGGACAGGGCAAAACACCATATATTTT

j_call: TRBJ1-2
clone_size: once
cdr3_length: 14
d_call: NA
v_call: TRBV2
cdr3_aa: CASSGVFEGDGYTF
cdr3_nt: TGTGCCAGCAGTGGAGTTTTCGAGGGAGATGGCTACACCTTC

j_call: TRBJ1-2
clone_size: once
cdr3_length: 12
d_call: NA
v_call: TRBV6-5
cdr3_aa: CASSRGHGGYTF
cdr3_nt: TGTGCCAGCAGTCGCGGTCATGGTGGCTACACCTTC

j_call: TRBJ2-2
clone_size: NA
cdr3_length: 16
d_call: TRBD2
v_call: TRBV9
cdr3_aa: CASSVGQAGVSRELFF
cdr3_nt: TGTGCCAGCAGCGTAGGTCAAGCGGGGGTTTCCCGGGAGCTGTTTTTT

j_call: TRBJ1-2
clone_size: once
cdr3_length: 11
d_call: NA
v_call: TRBV6-5
cdr3_aa: CASTQRYGYTF
cdr3_nt: TGTGCCAGCACCCAGAGGTATGGCTACACCTTC

j_call: TRBJ2-1
clone_size: once
cdr3_length: 15
d_call: TRBD2
v_call: TRBV6-4
cdr3_aa: CASSVVLAGGNEQFF
cdr3_nt: TGTGCCAGCAGTGTCGTACTAGCGGGGGGCAATGAGCAGTTCTTC

j_call: TRBJ2-1
clone_size: NA
cdr3_length: 17
d_call: TRBD2
v_call: TRBV4-2
cdr3_aa: CASSQFTGRPDYNEQFF
cdr3_nt: TGTGCCAGCAGCCAATTCACCGGGAGGCCCGACTACAATGAGCAGTTCTTC

j_call: TRBJ1-1
clone_size: NA
cdr3_length: 17
d_call: NA
v_call: TRBV4-1
cdr3_aa: CASSQMEVLGRNTEAFF
cdr3_nt: TGCGCCAGCAGCCAAATGGAAGTTCTGGGGAGGAACACTGAAGCTTTCTTT

j_call: TRBJ1-4
clone_size: NA
cdr3_length: 13
d_call: NA
v_call: TRBV30
cdr3_aa: CAFQQGINEKLFF
cdr3_nt: TGTGCCTTTCAACAGGGAATTAATGAAAAACTGTTTTTT

j_call: TRBJ1-4
clone_size: NA
cdr3_length: 18
d_call: TRBD1
v_call: TRBV7-9
cdr3_aa: CASSLAPGTGGPNEKLFF
cdr3_nt: TGTGCCAGCAGCTTAGCGCCGGGGACAGGGGGCCCTAATGAAAAACTGTTTTTT

j_call: TRBJ1-6
clone_size: NA
cdr3_length: 14
d_call: NA
v_call: TRBV11-2
cdr3_aa: CASSLEDGGSPLHF
cdr3_nt: TGTGCCAGCAGCTTAGAAGACGGCGGATCACCCCTCCACTTT

j_call: TRBJ1-2
clone_size: few
cdr3_length: 16
d_call: NA
v_call: TRBV5-5
cdr3_aa: CASSGITVRRGDGYTF
cdr3_nt: TGTGCCAGCAGCGGAATAACAGTCCGCCGGGGGGATGGCTACACCTTC

j_call: TRBJ1-4
clone_size: NA
cdr3_length: 17
d_call: NA
v_call: TRBV28
cdr3_aa: CASSLWGSPRPNEKLFF
cdr3_nt: TGTGCCAGCAGTTTATGGGGGAGTCCCCGCCCTAATGAAAAACTGTTTTTT

j_call: TRBJ2-7
clone_size: NA
cdr3_length: 12
d_call: TRBD2
v_call: TRBV12-3/TRBV12-4
cdr3_aa: CASSRGGLEQYF
cdr3_nt: TGTGCCAGCAGTCGGGGGGGACTCGAGCAGTACTTC

j_call: TRBJ1-1
clone_size: NA
cdr3_length: 16
d_call: NA
v_call: TRBV21-1
cdr3_aa: CASSPMMGGVWTEAFF
cdr3_nt: TGTGCCAGCAGCCCTATGATGGGGGGGGTGTGGACTGAAGCTTTCTTT

j_call: TRBJ1-5
clone_size: NA
cdr3_length: 15
d_call: TRBD1
v_call: TRBV4-2
cdr3_aa: CASSRTGDGNQPQHF
cdr3_nt: TGTGCCAGCAGCCGCACAGGGGATGGCAATCAGCCCCAGCATTTT

j_call: TRBJ1-6
clone_size: NA
cdr3_length: 13
d_call: NA
v_call: TRBV12-1
cdr3_aa: CASSPPGGSSLHF
cdr3_nt: TGTGCCAGCAGCCCTCCTGGGGGGTCTTCCCTCCACTTT

j_call: TRBJ2-3
clone_size: once
cdr3_length: 16
d_call: TRBD2
v_call: TRBV9
cdr3_aa: CASSAEAGESTDTQYF
cdr3_nt: TGTGCCAGCAGCGCCGAAGCGGGGGAAAGCACAGATACGCAGTATTTT

j_call: TRBJ1-2
clone_size: NA
cdr3_length: 12
d_call: NA
v_call: TRBV12-3/TRBV12-4
cdr3_aa: CASSLTAYGYTF
cdr3_nt: TGTGCCAGCAGTTTGACAGCCTATGGCTACACCTTC

j_call: TRBJ1-1
clone_size: once
cdr3_length: 17
d_call: TRBD1
v_call: TRBV7-9
cdr3_aa: CASSLDGRGRVNTEAFF
cdr3_nt: TGTGCCAGCAGCTTAGATGGCAGGGGGCGAGTGAACACTGAAGCTTTCTTT

j_call: TRBJ2-5
clone_size: NA
cdr3_length: 15
d_call: TRBD2
v_call: TRBV5-1
cdr3_aa: CASSLAGAGGETQYF
cdr3_nt: TGCGCCAGCAGCTTGGCCGGAGCGGGAGGAGAGACCCAGTACTTC

j_call: TRBJ2-3
clone_size: NA
cdr3_length: 14
d_call: NA
v_call: TRBV7-3
cdr3_aa: CASSFSGATDTQYF
cdr3_nt: TGTGCCAGCAGCTTTTCCGGTGCCACAGATACGCAGTATTTT

j_call: TRBJ1-2
clone_size: NA
cdr3_length: 14
d_call: TRBD1
v_call: TRBV6-1
cdr3_aa: CASSEALGQVVYTF
cdr3_nt: TGTGCCAGCAGTGAAGCCTTAGGACAGGTAGTCTACACCTTC

j_call: TRBJ1-5
clone_size: NA
cdr3_length: 15
d_call: NA
v_call: TRBV2
cdr3_aa: CASSASGFSNQPQHF
cdr3_nt: TGTGCCAGCAGTGCCTCCGGTTTCAGCAATCAGCCCCAGCATTTT

j_call: TRBJ2-1
clone_size: NA
cdr3_length: 15
d_call: TRBD2
v_call: TRBV7-7
cdr3_aa: CASSSVAGAANEQFF
cdr3_nt: TGTGCTAGCAGCTCGGTAGCGGGTGCCGCCAATGAGCAGTTCTTC

j_call: TRBJ2-2
clone_size: once
cdr3_length: 17
d_call: TRBD1
v_call: TRBV7-9
cdr3_aa: CASSRGPRTGHTGELFF
cdr3_nt: TGTGCCAGCAGCCGGGGACCCCGGACAGGTCACACCGGGGAGCTGTTTTTT

j_call: TRBJ1-1
clone_size: NA
cdr3_length: 12
d_call: NA
v_call: TRBV29-1
cdr3_aa: CSVDGQNTEAFF
cdr3_nt: TGCAGCGTTGACGGACAAAACACTGAAGCTTTCTTT

j_call: TRBJ1-2
clone_size: once
cdr3_length: 14
d_call: TRBD1
v_call: TRBV6-5
cdr3_aa: CASSSPDRGGGYTF
cdr3_nt: TGTGCCAGCAGTTCTCCCGACAGGGGGGGCGGCTACACCTTC

j_call: TRBJ2-1
clone_size: NA
cdr3_length: 13
d_call: TRBD2
v_call: TRBV7-8
cdr3_aa: CASSGGLANEQFF
cdr3_nt: TGTGCCAGCAGCGGGGGACTAGCTAATGAGCAGTTCTTC

j_call: TRBJ1-2
clone_size: NA
cdr3_length: 15
d_call: TRBD1
v_call: TRBV5-1
cdr3_aa: CASSLDGQAGYGYTF
cdr3_nt: TGCGCCAGCAGCTTGGATGGACAGGCGGGCTATGGCTACACCTTC

j_call: TRBJ1-6
clone_size: NA
cdr3_length: 17
d_call: NA
v_call: TRBV6-6
cdr3_aa: CASSRPTRDTYNSPLHF
cdr3_nt: TGTGCCAGCAGCCGACCGACCCGGGACACCTATAATTCACCCCTCCACTTT

j_call: TRBJ1-2
clone_size: NA
cdr3_length: 12
d_call: NA
v_call: TRBV19
cdr3_aa: CASSSREGGYTF
cdr3_nt: TGTGCCAGTAGTAGCAGGGAAGGAGGCTACACCTTC

j_call: TRBJ1-6
clone_size: NA
cdr3_length: 14
d_call: NA
v_call: TRBV9
cdr3_aa: CASSVEGFNSPLHF
cdr3_nt: TGTGCCAGCAGCGTGGAGGGATTCAATTCACCCCTCCACTTT

j_call: TRBJ1-2
clone_size: once
cdr3_length: 16
d_call: NA
v_call: TRBV6-5
cdr3_aa: CASSYSITGGNYGYTF
cdr3_nt: TGTGCCAGCAGTTACTCGATTACGGGGGGGAACTATGGCTACACCTTC

j_call: TRBJ1-4
clone_size: NA
cdr3_length: 15
d_call: NA
v_call: TRBV18
cdr3_aa: CASSPPTPAREKLFF
cdr3_nt: TGTGCCAGCTCACCACCCACCCCCGCCAGGGAAAAACTGTTTTTT

j_call: TRBJ1-5
clone_size: NA
cdr3_length: 14
d_call: NA
v_call: TRBV3-1/TRBV3-2
cdr3_aa: CASSPRYSNQPQHF
cdr3_nt: TGTGCCAGCAGTCCTAGATATAGCAATCAGCCCCAGCATTTT

j_call: TRBJ2-1
clone_size: NA
cdr3_length: 14
d_call: NA
v_call: TRBV16
cdr3_aa: CASSQSYSYNEQFF
cdr3_nt: TGTGCCAGCAGCCAATCTTATTCCTACAATGAGCAGTTCTTC

j_call: TRBJ2-1
clone_size: NA
cdr3_length: 17
d_call: TRBD1
v_call: TRBV7-2
cdr3_aa: CASSKPGTVNSYNEQFF
cdr3_nt: TGTGCCAGCAGCAAGCCGGGGACAGTCAACTCCTACAATGAGCAGTTCTTC

j_call: TRBJ1-5
clone_size: NA
cdr3_length: 17
d_call: TRBD1
v_call: TRBV5-6
cdr3_aa: CASSLAAGGRSNQPQHF
cdr3_nt: TGTGCCAGCAGCTTGGCCGCAGGGGGTAGGAGCAATCAGCCCCAGCATTTT

j_call: TRBJ2-5
clone_size: NA
cdr3_length: 14
d_call: NA
v_call: TRBV19
cdr3_aa: CASSITGLQETQYF
cdr3_nt: TGTGCCAGTAGTATAACAGGGCTACAAGAGACCCAGTACTTC

j_call: TRBJ2-3
clone_size: NA
cdr3_length: 13
d_call: NA
v_call: TRBV5-8
cdr3_aa: CASSPPGTDTQYF
cdr3_nt: TGTGCCAGCAGCCCCCCCGGCACAGATACGCAGTATTTT

j_call: TRBJ1-2
clone_size: NA
cdr3_length: 11
d_call: NA
v_call: TRBV20-1
cdr3_aa: CSAYLTYGYTF
cdr3_nt: TGCAGTGCTTACCTAACCTATGGCTACACCTTC

j_call: TRBJ1-2
clone_size: NA
cdr3_length: 11
d_call: NA
v_call: TRBV28
cdr3_aa: CASDTAVGYTF
cdr3_nt: TGTGCCAGCGACACGGCCGTTGGCTACACCTTC

j_call: TRBJ1-5
clone_size: NA
cdr3_length: 17
d_call: NA
v_call: TRBV5-6
cdr3_aa: CASSLVSTGRSNQPQHF
cdr3_nt: TGTGCCAGCAGCTTGGTCTCGACAGGCCGATCCAATCAGCCCCAGCATTTT

j_call: TRBJ1-2
clone_size: NA
cdr3_length: 16
d_call: TRBD1
v_call: TRBV7-9
cdr3_aa: CASSPGQGARGYGYTF
cdr3_nt: TGTGCCAGCAGCCCCGGACAGGGGGCGCGCGGCTATGGCTACACCTTC

j_call: TRBJ1-4
clone_size: NA
cdr3_length: 15
d_call: NA
v_call: TRBV7-2
cdr3_aa: CASSSRPATNEKLFF
cdr3_nt: TGTGCCAGCAGCTCCCGTCCTGCAACTAATGAAAAACTGTTTTTT

j_call: TRBJ1-1
clone_size: NA
cdr3_length: 13
d_call: TRBD1
v_call: TRBV12-5
cdr3_aa: CASAKNPGGKAFF
cdr3_nt: TGTGCTAGTGCCAAAAACCCAGGGGGCAAAGCTTTCTTT

j_call: TRBJ1-2
clone_size: NA
cdr3_length: 14
d_call: NA
v_call: TRBV5-1
cdr3_aa: CASSLVAAADGYTF
cdr3_nt: TGCGCCAGCAGCTTGGTGGCGGCAGCCGATGGCTACACCTTC

j_call: TRBJ2-3
clone_size: NA
cdr3_length: 17
d_call: TRBD2
v_call: TRBV7-2
cdr3_aa: CASSPMRGGRLTDTQYF
cdr3_nt: TGTGCCAGCAGCCCTATGCGGGGGGGGCGCCTCACAGATACGCAGTATTTT

j_call: TRBJ1-3
clone_size: NA
cdr3_length: 15
d_call: NA
v_call: TRBV27
cdr3_aa: CASSSSAPRGNTIYF
cdr3_nt: TGTGCCAGCAGTTCGTCCGCACCTCGGGGAAACACCATATATTTT

j_call: TRBJ1-4
clone_size: NA
cdr3_length: 14
d_call: NA
v_call: TRBV2
cdr3_aa: CASSEALISEKLFF
cdr3_nt: TGTGCCAGCAGTGAAGCGCTAATATCCGAAAAACTGTTTTTT